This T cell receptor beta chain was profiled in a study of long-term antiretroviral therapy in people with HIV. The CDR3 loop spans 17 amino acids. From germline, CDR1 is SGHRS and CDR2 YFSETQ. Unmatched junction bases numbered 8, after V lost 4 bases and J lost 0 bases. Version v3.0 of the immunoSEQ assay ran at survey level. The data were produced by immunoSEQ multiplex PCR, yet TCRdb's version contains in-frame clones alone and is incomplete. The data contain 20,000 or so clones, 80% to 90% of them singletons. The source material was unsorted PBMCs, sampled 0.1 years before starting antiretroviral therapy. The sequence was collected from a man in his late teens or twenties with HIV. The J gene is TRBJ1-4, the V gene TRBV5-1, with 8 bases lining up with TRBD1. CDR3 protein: CASSTRDRIATNEKLFF. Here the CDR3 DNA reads TGCGCCAGCAGCACGAGGGACAGGATTGCAACTAATGAAAAACTGTTTTTT.